This is a list of T cell receptor beta chains from one sample in a study of Ad26.COV2.S vaccination and SARS-CoV-2 variants. Assay used: immunoSEQ multiplex PCR; TCRdb lists only in-frame clones, some missing. The sample holds about 98,000 clones; around 80% are singletons and the top ten take roughly 17%. The source was peripheral blood, collected after recovery from COVID-19. All receptors derive from a human donor who had recovered from COVID-19. Each CDR3 is given with its conserved first and last residue. D genes are given only for firm matches. Only part of the rows carry a size: once, few, many, or a class if the clone is expanded.

once | TRBJ1-1 | NA | TRBV29-1 | CSAGRTTEAFF
NA | TRBJ2-7 | NA | TRBV6-6 | CASSPITYEQYF
NA | TRBJ2-3 | TRBD2 | TRBV7-2 | CASSLWLAGGPSDTQYF
NA | TRBJ2-7 | NA | TRBV11-3 | CASSFPAYEQYF
NA | TRBJ1-4 | NA | TRBV7-9 | CASSFGSTVPTNEKLFF
NA | TRBJ2-1 | NA | TRBV12-5 | CASGLVDGRRNEQFF
NA | TRBJ1-1 | NA | TRBV9 | CASSVLVSTEAFF
NA | TRBJ1-3 | NA | TRBV29-1 | CSVEDQRRGNTIYF
NA | TRBJ1-5 | TRBD1 | TRBV3-1/TRBV3-2 | CASSQEQGDYQPQHF
NA | TRBJ1-6 | TRBD1 | TRBV5-1 | CASSLTPGGTGESPLHF
NA | TRBJ1-3 | NA | TRBV15 | CATSSPGYGNTIYF
NA | TRBJ1-1 | NA | TRBV2 | CARKQVLNTEAFF
NA | TRBJ1-2 | NA | TRBV7-3 | CASSLTPGAGYTF
NA | TRBJ1-6 | NA | TRBV6-1 | CASSDGHGESPLHF
NA | TRBJ1-6 | NA | TRBV7-2 | CASSLTLNSPLHF
NA | TRBJ1-1 | TRBD1 | TRBV2 | CASSEGQGNTEAFF
NA | TRBJ1-4 | NA | TRBV4-1 | CASSQESTATNEKLFF
NA | TRBJ2-3 | NA | TRBV4-1 | CASSLSTGFTDTQYF
NA | TRBJ2-1 | NA | TRBV13 | CASSLVQGPFYNEQFF
NA | TRBJ2-7 | TRBD2 | TRBV27 | CASSLLAGPTYEQYF
NA | TRBJ1-5 | NA | TRBV10-3 | CAISPGQGRGNNQPQHF
few | TRBJ2-1 | NA | TRBV11-2 | CASTETGTYNEQFF
NA | TRBJ1-2 | NA | TRBV19 | CASSIARGEANYGYTF
NA | TRBJ1-3 | NA | TRBV12-3/TRBV12-4 | CASSQDRGNTIYF
NA | TRBJ2-1 | NA | TRBV5-6 | CASSTGTGEQFF
NA | TRBJ1-6 | NA | TRBV30 | CAWSSRGSDSPLHF
NA | TRBJ2-7 | TRBD1 | TRBV18 | CASSPPTGAIAYEQYF
NA | TRBJ2-7 | NA | TRBV6-5 | CASTSSPGYEQYF
NA | TRBJ2-5 | NA | TRBV20-1 | CSARVGETQYF
NA | TRBJ1-3 | NA | TRBV7-5 | CAQGLGGNTIYF
NA | TRBJ2-3 | NA | TRBV9 | CASSYRDKHTDTQYF
NA | TRBJ2-2 | TRBD1 | TRBV29-1 | CSVRTGENSGELFF
NA | TRBJ1-2 | NA | TRBV27 | CASSWRHQSLYGYTF
NA | TRBJ2-7 | TRBD1 | TRBV6-5 | CASRPGDRGSYEQYF
NA | TRBJ2-1 | TRBD2 | TRBV6-6 | CASSYGSSGGNEQFF
once | TRBJ2-1 | TRBD2 | TRBV7-6 | CASSGFEAGGYNEQFF
NA | TRBJ2-5 | NA | TRBV29-1 | CSVHGRDLRQETQYF
NA | TRBJ1-2 | NA | TRBV2 | CASREGTEGGYTF
NA | TRBJ2-6 | NA | TRBV18 | CASSSSPSGANVLTF
NA | TRBJ2-1 | TRBD1 | TRBV18 | CASSPPTGNNEQFF
NA | TRBJ2-2 | NA | TRBV2 | CASSYTGELFF
NA | TRBJ1-1 | NA | TRBV11-2 | CASSLEGTSAFF